This TCR beta chain was recorded in a study of cytomegalovirus exposure and HLA in healthy donors. PCR involved 60 Vbeta and 13 Jbeta primers. The protocol was immunoSEQ multiplex PCR, while the TCRdb copy is restricted to in-frame clones and leaves out a portion. This table holds over 100,000 clones, roughly 80% found once. The CDR3 is made up of 16 amino acids. CDR1 and CDR2 from the germline V gene are SEHNR and FQNEAQ (reference sequence). This chain links TRBV7-9 with TRBJ2-6; D may be TRBD1 (7 bases). The source is a man aged 40-49 years in good health and CMV-seronegative. Sequencing input: PBMCs. Written as DNA, the CDR3 is TGTGTATCGTCGGAGGGGGCGCTTTCCGGGGCCAACGTCCTGACTTTC. This gives the protein CVSSEGALSGANVLTF.